The next 28 T cell receptor beta chains were all read from a single sample in a study of cytomegalovirus exposure and HLA in healthy donors (dated by TCRdb to 2016 to 2017). The library was generated by the immunoSEQ multiplex PCR assay. The multiplex PCR relied on a mix of 60 forward primers for TCR Vbeta segments and 13 reverse primers for TCR Jbeta segments. TCRdb took over this immuneACCESS table, retaining in-frame rearrangements with V and J assigned. Such tables are incomplete; in checked studies, under half of the missing clones stem from an unresolved V gene, and the remainder is unexplained. In this sample the table shows roughly 100,000 clones, less than 85% of which occur a single time. The ten largest clones add up to 2.5% to 3% of the sample. The sample comprised PBMCs. The receptor set was obtained from a man in his forties in good health and CMV-seronegative.

The rearrangement uses TRBV4-1 and TRBJ1-6; 7 nucleotides align to TRBD1. The CDR3 sequence is 15 residues long. Unmatched junction bases numbered 5, after V lost 4 bases and J lost 5 bases. Germline assignment: CDR1 MGHRA and CDR2 YSYEKL. The CDR3: CASSLTGTDNSPLHF. The CDR3, as DNA: TGCGCCAGCAGCCTCACAGGGACAGATAATTCACCCCTCCACTTT.

As regards this clone: The sample has other DNA sequences that encode this CDR3 too. In nucleotides, the CDR3 is TGTGCCAGCAGCTTAAGACAAATGAACACTGAAGCTTTCTTT. Translated, it gives CASSLRQMNTEAFF. The gene calls are TRBV7-9 and TRBJ1-1; D ambiguous. Trimming stripped 2 bases from V and 0 bases from J, with 7 bases between. The CDR3 has 14 amino acids. Germline CDR1 is SEHNR and CDR2 is FQNEAQ (reference sequence).

The chain recombines TRBV18 with TRBJ1-5, with 8 bases identical to TRBD1. Germline loops: CDR1 KGHSH, CDR2 LQKENI. This CDR3 region has 14 residues. The junction had 4 bases not matched to a gene; V was cut back by 3 bases and J by 6 bases. The CDR3 DNA reads TGTGCCAGCTCACCCGACAGGGGAGGTCAGCCCCAGCATTTT. This sequence encodes CASSPDRGGQPQHF.

As regards this clone: One junction end disagrees with the germline gene, perhaps due to a read error. The chain links TRBV6-5 to TRBJ1-2, with D perhaps matching TRBD1 (5 bases). The CDR3 contains 11 residues. The germline CDR1 and CDR2 sequences are MNHEY and SVGAGI. The CDR3 DNA reads TGTGCCAGCAGTTACTCGGGGGGACTCTTCTTC. It encodes CASSYSGGLFF.

This clone was counted between two and nine times. The chain carries TRBV2 and TRBJ1-1, with 11 bases fitting TRBD1. Germline V CDR1 and CDR2: SNHLY, FYNNEI. This CDR3 is built from 14 residues. V was clipped by 5 bases and J by 6 bases; unmatched bases: 5. CDR3 amino acids: CASSRDRGVAEAFF. The CDR3 nucleotides are TGTGCCAGCAGTCGGGACAGGGGGGTGGCTGAAGCTTTCTTT.

The rearrangement uses TRBV19 and TRBJ1-4; D remains unclear. In germline, CDR1 is LNHDA, CDR2 SQIVND (reference sequence). There are 13 residues in the CDR3. V was trimmed by 0 bases and J by 7 bases, leaving 6 bases between them. The CDR3 nucleotides read TGTGCCAGTAGTATAGATCGAGTTGAAAAACTGTTTTTT. It encodes CASSIDRVEKLFF.

This rearrangement joins TRBV18 to TRBJ1-1; D is unclear. V lost 2 bases to trimming and J lost 1 base, with 11 bases between them. The CDR3 has 15 residues. Germline V gives CDR1 KGHSH, CDR2 LQKENI. For the CDR3, the DNA is TGTGCCAGCTCACCAAGGACTTTAGGGAACACTGAAGCTTTCTTT. Protein product: CASSPRTLGNTEAFF.

The chain combines TRBV11-2 with TRBJ2-7; D is perhaps TRBD2 (6 bases). The CDR3 contains 14 residues. Trimming cost V 1 base and J 0 bases, with 7 bases left between them. The germline CDR1 and CDR2 sequences are SGHAT and FQNNGV. The CDR3 here is CASSLGGDSYEQYF. Written as DNA, the CDR3 is TGTGCCAGCAGCTTAGGCGGGGACTCCTACGAGCAGTACTTC. Complete variable domain (other parts from reference TRBV11-2 and TRBJ2-7): EAGVAQSPRYKIIEKRQSVAFWCNPISGHATLYWYQQILGQGPKLLIQFQNNGVVDDSQLPKDRFSAERLKGVDSTLKIQPAKLEDSAVYLCASSLGGDSYEQYFGPGTRLTVT.

The chain uses TRBV29-1 and TRBJ1-1; no clear D gene. The ends were cut back, 4 bases at V and 4 bases at J, with 16 bases in the middle. Germline CDR1 and CDR2: SQVTM and ANQGSEA. CDR3 length: 14 amino acids. The CDR3 bases are TGCAGCGTTGTCCGCCCCTCCCGAGGCACTGAAGCTTTCTTT. Amino acid sequence: CSVVRPSRGTEAFF.

This chain connects TRBV18 to TRBJ1-4; D is uncertain. V lost 1 base and J 2 bases, leaving 17 bases between the germline ends. Germline CDR1 is KGHSH and CDR2 is LQKENI. This CDR3 is built from 18 residues. CDR3: CASSPLGGLVVTNEKLFF. In DNA, the CDR3 is TGTGCCAGCTCACCACTAGGCGGTTTGGTTGTTACTAATGAAAAACTGTTTTTT.

This chain connects TRBV10-3 to TRBJ2-7; D possibly corresponds to TRBD2 (6 bases). The V end was cut by 0 bases, the J end by 9 bases, with 18 bases between. In germline, CDR1 is ENHRY, CDR2 SYGVKD. This CDR3 contains 15 residues. Here the CDR3 DNA reads TGTGCCATCAGTGAGTCAGCAGGAGGAGGGGAAGTGCAGTACTTC. Translating it yields CAISESAGGGEVQYF.

This chain connects TRBV9 to TRBJ2-1; 8 bases are shared with TRBD1. This CDR3 has 15 residues. Unmatched junction bases numbered 6, after V lost 1 base and J lost 6 bases. CDR1 is SGDLS and CDR2 is YYNGEE in the germline V gene. The CDR3 region has the DNA TGTGCCAGCAGCGTACGGACAGGGAGAGTCAATGAGCAGTTCTTC. Protein sequence: CASSVRTGRVNEQFF.

The rearrangement links TRBV4-2 to TRBJ2-1; D perhaps matches TRBD2 (6 bases). Germline V gene sequence: CDR1 LGHNA, CDR2 YNFKEQ. CDR3 length equals 13 residues. The germline V and J ends were trimmed by 7 bases and 7 bases, with 14 bases remaining between them. CDR3 in amino acids: CASTSAGRNEQFF. The CDR3 coding sequence is TGTGCCAGCACATCGGCGGGGCGGAATGAGCAGTTCTTC.

The sample holds a few counts of this clone. The chain combines TRBV7-2 with TRBJ2-7; 10 nucleotides agree with TRBD1. This CDR3 comprises 18 residues. Trimming removed 1 base from V and 2 bases from J; junction bases left unmatched: 11. Germline V gene data show CDR1 as SGHTA and CDR2 as FQGNSA. CDR3 region: CASSLDFPGQGIPYEQYF. The CDR3 nucleotides are TGTGCCAGCAGCTTAGACTTCCCGGGACAGGGGATTCCCTACGAGCAGTACTTC.

This clone has a single count. V gene TRBV6-5 combines with J gene TRBJ1-1, with D possibly being TRBD1 (5 bases). Trimming cost V 6 bases and J 1 base, with 15 bases left between them. There are 15 residues in the CDR3. CDR1 and CDR2 from the germline V gene are MNHEY and SVGAGI. DNA of the CDR3: TGTGCCAGCAGGGATGATCCGGGGGGGAACACTGAAGCTTTCTTT. It yields the protein CASRDDPGGNTEAFF.

This chain links TRBV21-1 with TRBJ2-1; TRBD1 is the table's D call, not checked against the DNA. TRBV21-1 is recorded as a pseudogene. This CDR3 region has 21 residues. The CDR3 loop reads CASSTQTSTGTGAKTYNEQFF. Written as DNA, the CDR3 is TGTGCCAGCAGCACTCAAACCAGCACCGGGACAGGGGCGAAAACCTACAATGAGCAGTTCTTC.

CDR3 nucleotide sequence: TGTGCCAGCAGTTTAGCCCAAACAGGGCAGTTCATGAACACTGAAGCTTTCTTT. It translates to CASSLAQTGQFMNTEAFF. The chain has TRBV28 and TRBJ1-1; D is possibly TRBD1 (6 bases). The CDR3 totals 18 residues. The V and J ends lost 2 bases and 0 bases respectively, with 19 bases between them. Per germline, CDR1 MDHEN and CDR2 SYDVKM. Using reference TRBV28 and TRBJ1-1 for the parts outside the CDR3, the full variable domain is DVKVTQSSRYLVKRTGEKVFLECVQDMDHENMFWYRQDPGLGLRLIYFSYDVKMKEKGDIPEGYSVSREKKERFSLILESASTNQTSMYLCASSLAQTGQFMNTEAFFGQGTRLTVV.

V is TRBV19 and J is TRBJ1-2; 9 bases agree with TRBD1. This CDR3 spans 13 amino acids. The germline gives CDR1 LNHDA, CDR2 SQIVND (reference sequence). V lost 9 bases, J lost 6 bases, and 8 bases stayed unmatched. CDR3 sequence: CASADRGGDGYTF. CDR3 in DNA: TGTGCCAGCGCGGACAGGGGCGGCGATGGCTACACCTTC. The variable domain in full, completed from reference TRBV19 and TRBJ1-2, reads DGGITQSPKYLFRKEGQNVTLSCEQNLNHDAMYWYRQDPGQGLRLIYYSQIVNDFQKGDIAEGYSVSREKKESFPLTVTSAQKNPTAFYLCASADRGGDGYTFGSGTRLTVV.

This CDR3 reads CASRMNRLAGRDEQYF. In nucleotides, the CDR3 is TGTGCCAGCAGGATGAATCGACTAGCGGGGCGGGACGAGCAGTACTTC. The rearrangement links TRBV27 to TRBJ2-7, with 11 bases lining up with TRBD2. CDR1 is MNHEY, CDR2 SMNVEV, per germline (reference sequence). The CDR3 has 16 amino acids. V gave up 6 bases and J gave up 5 bases; unmatched junction bases: 12.

This chain joins TRBV9 and TRBJ1-2; the match to TRBD1 covers 9 bases. The CDR3 sequence is 15 residues long. The germline V gene encodes CDR1 SGDLS and CDR2 YYNGEE. Trimming cost V 3 bases and J 1 base; bases outside gene matches: 4. CDR3 protein: CASSGTGGFNYGYTF. In DNA, the CDR3 is TGTGCCAGCAGCGGTACAGGGGGCTTTAACTATGGCTACACCTTC.

This rearrangement joins TRBV5-4 to TRBJ2-3, with D unclear. This CDR3 region has 14 residues. V dropped 0 bases and J dropped 5 bases, with 10 bases sitting between them. Germline V gene data show CDR1 as SGHNT and CDR2 as YYREEE (reference sequence). This CDR3 reads CASSLVGGRDTQYF. The DNA for the CDR3 is TGTGCCAGCAGCTTGGTTGGCGGTAGAGATACGCAGTATTTT. Looking up the rest from reference TRBV5-4 and TRBJ2-3 gives the full variable domain: ETGVTQSPTHLIKTRGQQVTLRCSSQSGHNTVSWYQQALGQGPQFIFQYYREEENGRGNFPPRFSGLQFPNYSSELNVNALELDDSALYLCASSLVGGRDTQYFGPGTRLTVL.

This clone appeared a single time. This sequence joins TRBV5-1 and TRBJ1-1; 8 bases fit TRBD1. J was trimmed by 1 base and V by 4 bases; bases with no gene match: 3. The CDR3 consists of 14 residues. The germline V gene has CDR1 SGHRS and CDR2 YFSETQ. The CDR3 nucleotides are TGCGCCAGCAGCCTGGGACAGGCGAACACTGAAGCTTTCTTT. This gives the protein CASSLGQANTEAFF.

V gene TRBV7-9 combines with J gene TRBJ1-5; the D is unclear. V was trimmed by 3 bases and J by 2 bases, leaving 5 bases between them. The CDR3 runs 13 residues. CDR1 and CDR2 (germline): SEHNR, FQNEAQ (reference sequence). CDR3: CASSFSGNQPQHF. The CDR3 DNA follows: TGTGCCAGCAGCTTTTCCGGCAATCAGCCCCAGCATTTT.

This clone occurred a few times. The chain is built from TRBV5-1 and TRBJ1-1, with TRBD1 identical over 7 bases. This CDR3 spans 15 amino acids. CDR1 is SGHRS, CDR2 YFSETQ, per germline. The junction had 3 bases not matched to a gene; V was cut back by 1 base and J by 0 bases. CDR3 in amino acids: CASSLLGGMNTEAFF. CDR3 nucleotide sequence: TGCGCCAGCAGCTTGTTAGGGGGCATGAACACTGAAGCTTTCTTT.

This clone was observed a few times. V and J are TRBV7-3 and TRBJ1-1, with 9 bases matching TRBD1. This CDR3 is 13 amino acids long. J lost 11 bases, V lost 4 bases, and 8 bases had no gene match. Looked up from germline, CDR1 is SGHTA and CDR2 is FQGTGA. This CDR3 is CASSSGQGLRAFF. As DNA, the CDR3 is TGTGCCAGCAGCTCGGGACAGGGCCTCAGGGCTTTCTTT.

V is TRBV11-2 and J is TRBJ2-2, with 14 bases that match TRBD2. Losses at the gene ends were 5 bases for V and 0 bases for J; bases not matched to a gene: 5. The germline CDR1 and CDR2 sequences are SGHAT and FQNNGV. There are 18 residues in the CDR3. The CDR3 bases are TGTGCCAGCAGCCCGGGACTAGCGGGGGCCGCGAACACCGGGGAGCTGTTTTTT. This encodes CASSPGLAGAANTGELFF.

The J gene is TRBJ1-4, the V gene TRBV5-1; D is possibly TRBD1 (5 bases). This CDR3 has 16 residues. V dropped 0 bases and J dropped 6 bases, with 15 bases sitting between them. Per the germline V gene, CDR1 is SGHRS and CDR2 is YFSETQ. This CDR3 is CASSLGVTGGDEKLFF. DNA of the CDR3: TGCGCCAGCAGCTTGGGGGTCACCGGGGGGGATGAAAAACTGTTTTTT.

This clone was counted a few times. The genes are TRBV6-6 and TRBJ2-3, with 7 bases aligning to TRBD1. The CDR3 has 12 residues. V lost 10 bases, J lost 9 bases, and 10 bases stayed unmatched. Germline V gene lookup returns CDR1 MNHNY and CDR2 SVGAGI (reference sequence). Here the CDR3 reads CATSRGFSTQYF. In DNA, the CDR3 is TGTGCCACTTCCAGGGGGTTCTCCACGCAGTATTTT.